A selection of T cell receptor beta chains follows, all from one sample in a study of Tregs in tolerant kidney transplant recipients. Measured with immunoSEQ multiplex PCR; TCRdb has only the in-frame clones, and not every one. The sample carries fewer than 150,000 clones, 85% to 95% recorded once. Source material: CD4+ T cells from blood. All receptors derive from a human donor in good health. Both conserved end residues are part of each CDR3. The D gene is left open where the match is weak. Rows give clone size only sometimes, using once, few, many, or a class for an expanded clone.

size	V	J	D	CDR3	DNA
-	TRBV5-6	TRBJ2-1	TRBD2	CASSLLGLAGDEQFF	TGTGCCAGCAGCTTGTTGGGACTAGCGGGGGATGAGCAGTTCTTC
-	TRBV6-5	TRBJ2-7	TRBD2	CASSYTGPGGPYEQYF	TGTGCCAGCAGTTATACAGGACCGGGAGGGCCCTACGAGCAGTACTTC
-	TRBV7-2	TRBJ2-2	TRBD2	CASSQTSGDGTGELFF	TGTGCCAGCAGCCAGACTAGCGGGGATGGCACCGGGGAGCTGTTTTTT
-	TRBV5-1	TRBJ2-5	TRBD1	CASSPGTGGETQYF	TGCGCCAGCAGCCCAGGGACAGGGGGAGAGACCCAGTACTTC
-	TRBV5-6	TRBJ1-6	-	CASSRLGGDSPLHF	TGTGCCAGCAGCCGGTTGGGGGGCGACTCACCCCTCCACTTT
-	TRBV6-5	TRBJ1-2	TRBD1	CASSYPGGRGYTF	TGTGCCAGCAGTTACCCAGGGGGCAGAGGCTACACCTTC
-	TRBV6-6	TRBJ2-6	TRBD1	CASGETGISGANVLTF	TGTGCCAGCGGGGAGACAGGGATTTCTGGGGCCAACGTCCTGACTTTC
-	TRBV6-5	TRBJ1-1	-	CASSYSRTRGEAFF	TGTGCCAGCAGTTACAGCAGGACGAGAGGAGAAGCTTTCTTT
-	TRBV5-4	TRBJ2-1	-	CASGGSTSYNEQFF	TGTGCCAGCGGAGGGTCCACCTCCTACAATGAGCAGTTCTTC
-	TRBV6-1	TRBJ2-7	-	CASSEKGIDKQYF	TGTGCCAGCAGTGAAAAAGGGATAGATAAGCAGTACTTC
-	TRBV2	TRBJ1-1	-	CASSVGLMNTEAFF	TGTGCCAGCAGTGTTGGTCTGATGAACACTGAAGCTTTCTTT
-	TRBV18	TRBJ1-2	TRBD1	CASSLNKGQGFGYTF	TGTGCCAGCTCCCTCAATAAGGGACAGGGGTTTGGCTACACCTTC
-	TRBV9	TRBJ2-5	TRBD2	CASSVGTSGDFSYQETQYF	TGTGCCAGCAGCGTAGGTACTAGCGGGGACTTTTCGTACCAAGAGACCCAGTACTTC
-	TRBV27	TRBJ1-2	-	CASSLNRDTIPYGYTF	TGTGCCAGCAGTCTCAACCGGGACACCATTCCCTATGGCTACACCTTC
-	TRBV5-1	TRBJ1-5	TRBD1	CASSWTGGDQPQHF	TGCGCCAGCAGCTGGACAGGGGGCGATCAGCCCCAGCATTTT
-	TRBV6-1	TRBJ2-7	-	CASSEAWWAYEQYF	TGTGCCAGCAGTGAAGCGTGGTGGGCTTACGAGCAGTACTTC
-	TRBV2	TRBJ2-7	TRBD2	CASSWTSRTYEQYF	TGTGCCAGCAGTTGGACTAGCAGGACCTACGAGCAGTACTTC
-	TRBV18	TRBJ1-5	TRBD1	CASSSRDRGSNQPQHF	TGTGCCAGCTCATCACGGGACAGAGGAAGCAATCAGCCCCAGCATTTT
-	TRBV15	TRBJ2-7	-	CATSRDRGRYEQYF	TGTGCCACCAGCAGAGATCGGGGCAGATACGAGCAGTACTTC
once	TRBV30	TRBJ1-6	TRBD1	CAWSVWPGQVNSPLHF	TGTGCCTGGAGTGTTTGGCCGGGACAGGTTAATTCACCCCTCCACTTT
-	TRBV4-2	TRBJ1-1	-	CASSQDVGRLLRNTEAFF	TGTGCCAGCAGCCAAGACGTCGGACGGCTCCTTCGGAACACTGAAGCTTTCTTT
-	TRBV6-5	TRBJ1-1	-	CASSYSIRVPEAFF	TGTGCCAGCAGTTACTCCATCAGGGTACCTGAAGCTTTCTTT
-	TRBV19	TRBJ2-7	-	CASSFQTGHYEQYF	TGTGCCAGTAGTTTCCAGACAGGACACTACGAGCAGTACTTC
-	TRBV29-1	TRBJ1-2	TRBD1	CSVERTGTGVVGYTF	TGCAGCGTTGAAAGGACTGGGACAGGGGTTGTTGGCTACACCTTC
-	TRBV5-1	TRBJ2-5	TRBD2	CASSLDGRGLAGVLRGETQYF	TGCGCCAGCAGCTTGGATGGAAGGGGACTAGCGGGGGTACTCAGGGGAGAGACCCAGTACTTC
-	TRBV2	TRBJ2-2	-	CASSPDYTGELFF	TGTGCCAGCAGTCCCGACTACACCGGGGAGCTGTTTTTT
-	TRBV5-1	TRBJ1-1	-	CASSSGTSIMNTEAFF	TGCGCCAGCAGCTCCGGGACAAGCATCATGAACACTGAAGCTTTCTTT
-	TRBV5-1	TRBJ2-2	-	CASRYGENTGELFF	TGCGCCAGCAGATACGGGGAAAACACCGGGGAGCTGTTTTTT
-	TRBV7-2	TRBJ2-3	TRBD1	CASSRIWTGESDTQYF	TGTGCCAGCAGCCGAATATGGACAGGGGAGTCAGATACGCAGTATTTT
few	TRBV6-1	TRBJ1-1	TRBD1	CASSVRGTEAFF	TGTGCCAGCAGTGTCAGGGGGACTGAAGCTTTCTTT
-	TRBV6-5	TRBJ2-7	-	CASSYSRGRVSLEQYF	TGTGCCAGCAGTTACTCGAGAGGGCGAGTATCCTTGGAGCAGTACTTC
-	TRBV19	TRBJ1-6	TRBD1	CASSIQTGGFSPLHF	TGTGCCAGTAGTATACAGACAGGGGGCTTTTCACCCCTCCACTTT
-	TRBV27	TRBJ2-7	TRBD2	CASSPTRLAGAEQYF	TGTGCCAGCAGTCCTACCAGACTAGCGGGAGCCGAGCAGTACTTC
-	TRBV29-1	TRBJ2-1	-	CSAGTSIYNEQFF	TGCAGCGCAGGGACTTCTATATACAATGAGCAGTTCTTC
-	TRBV6-1	TRBJ1-2	-	CASSESGFLRGYTF	TGTGCCAGCAGTGAATCAGGGTTCCTGAGGGGCTACACCTTC
-	TRBV6-6	TRBJ1-4	-	CASSYSRNEKLFF	TGTGCCAGCAGTTACAGCAGAAATGAAAAACTGTTTTTT
-	TRBV12-5	TRBJ2-1	-	CASAVDVPYEQFF	TGTGCTAGTGCCGTTGATGTACCCTATGAGCAGTTCTTC
-	TRBV9	TRBJ1-6	-	CASSVGVATSYNSPLHF	TGTGCCAGCAGCGTAGGGGTCGCGACCTCCTATAATTCACCCCTCCACTTT
once	TRBV4-1	TRBJ2-7	TRBD2	CASSQPLAGGYEQYF	TGCGCCAGCAGCCAACCCCTAGCGGGAGGATACGAGCAGTACTTC
-	TRBV9	TRBJ2-3	TRBD2	CASSAWAGGSEGTQYF	TGTGCCAGCAGCGCCTGGGCGGGAGGTTCTGAGGGAACGCAGTATTTT
-	TRBV5-1	TRBJ2-5	-	CASSLGPGHWDQETQYF	TGCGCCAGCAGCTTGGGGCCAGGGCACTGGGACCAAGAGACCCAGTACTTC
-	TRBV7-6	TRBJ2-7	-	CASSLGGSSSYEQYF	TGTGCCAGCAGCTTAGGAGGTAGCTCATCCTACGAGCAGTACTTC
-	TRBV18	TRBJ1-6	-	CASSPPGGRNSPLHF	TGTGCCAGCTCACCCCCAGGAGGGAGGAATTCACCCCTCCACTTT
-	TRBV19	TRBJ2-7	TRBD1	CASSVPGTGIHEQYF	TGTGCCAGTAGTGTCCCCGGGACAGGGATCCACGAGCAGTACTTC
-	TRBV10-3	TRBJ2-5	-	CAISESKGLGETQYF	TGTGCCATCAGTGAGTCGAAGGGGTTGGGAGAGACCCAGTACTTC
-	TRBV5-6	TRBJ2-7	-	CASSFVDSYYEQYF	TGTGCCAGCAGCTTTGTGGACAGCTACTACGAGCAGTACTTC
-	TRBV15	TRBJ1-5	TRBD1	CATSREGTGGQPQHF	TGTGCCACCAGCAGAGAGGGGACAGGGGGGCAGCCCCAGCATTTT
-	TRBV15	TRBJ1-1	-	CATSFDWTEFEAFF	TGTGCCACCAGCTTCGACTGGACAGAGTTCGAAGCTTTCTTT
-	TRBV9	TRBJ2-7	-	CASSVAPSYEQYF	TGTGCCAGCAGCGTAGCTCCCTCCTACGAGCAGTACTTC
-	TRBV7-6	TRBJ1-3	-	CASSLARNSGNTIYF	TGTGCCAGCAGCTTAGCTCGTAATTCTGGAAACACCATATATTTT
-	TRBV5-1	TRBJ2-2	-	CASSLYSGLSNTGELFF	TGCGCCAGCAGCTTATATTCGGGATTATCGAACACCGGGGAGCTGTTTTTT
-	TRBV19	TRBJ1-1	-	CASSSEGFEAFF	TGTGCCAGTAGTAGCGAGGGGTTTGAAGCTTTCTTT
-	TRBV6-5	TRBJ1-2	-	CASSRDASGYYGYTF	TGTGCCAGCAGTCGCGATGCTTCAGGGTACTATGGCTACACCTTC
-	TRBV5-1	TRBJ2-6	-	CASSSQVSGANVLTF	TGCGCCAGCAGCTCACAGGTCTCTGGGGCCAACGTCCTGACTTTC